This T cell receptor beta chain was recovered during a study of regulatory T cells in long-lasting Graves disease. Whole-study findings and limits: Sharing of public clonotypes was greater in persistent patients (around 3,000) than in new patients (almost 1,000). Favored gene segments in persistent disease were TRBV28, TRBJ1-2 and TRBJ2-5.

CDR1 is MDHEN and CDR2 is SYDVKM in the germline V gene. The ends were cut back, 3 bases at V and 3 bases at J, with 18 bases in the middle. The CDR3 runs to 16 residues. Documented time point: newly diagnosed GD, antithyroid drugs for less than 3 months. There was RNA extracted from PBMCs, and the TCR library was made from it. Graves' disease diagnosis followed American Thyroid Association guidelines. This clonotype showed up many times. Its antigen is not identified. Investigators prepared the TCR beta libraries by applying iRepertoire HTBI primers and Arm-PCR of CDR3 regions. Original data processing: The study identified under 80 TRBV and 13 to 15 TRBJ segments across samples. From the multiplex PCR reads, TCRdb called clonotypes with MiXCR, one entry per CDR3 protein. These V and J calls derive from TCRdb rather than the authors' analysis. The table includes around 450,000 distinct CDR3 sequences, approximately 15% detected once.

These data were also reused for a study on T cells in Graves' hyperthyroidism and ophthalmopathy.

The source was peripheral blood mononuclear cells (PBMCs), collected at new diagnosis, from a patient treated with antithyroid drugs. V and J are TRBV28 and TRBJ2-7; no clear D gene. The source is a woman between 35 and 50 years old with Graves disease. The CDR3 coding sequence is TGTGCCAGCAGTTTGGTCACTGGAAGCACGGACTACGAGCAGTACTTC. Its protein is CASSLVTGSTDYEQYF.